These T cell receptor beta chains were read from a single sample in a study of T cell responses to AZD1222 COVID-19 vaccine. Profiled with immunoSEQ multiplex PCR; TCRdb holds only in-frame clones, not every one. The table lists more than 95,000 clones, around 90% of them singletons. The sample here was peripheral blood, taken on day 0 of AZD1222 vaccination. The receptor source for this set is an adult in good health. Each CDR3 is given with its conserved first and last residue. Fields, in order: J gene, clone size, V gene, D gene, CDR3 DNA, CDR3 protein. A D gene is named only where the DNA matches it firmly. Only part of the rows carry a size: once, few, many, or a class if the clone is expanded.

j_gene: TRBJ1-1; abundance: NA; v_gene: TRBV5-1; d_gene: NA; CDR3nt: TGCGCCAGCAGCTTAGTTACAGGGAAGAACACTGAAGCTTTCTTT; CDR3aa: CASSLVTGKNTEAFF
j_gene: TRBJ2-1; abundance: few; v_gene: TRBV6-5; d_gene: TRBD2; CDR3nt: TGTGCCAGCACGCTCAGCGGGAGGGCCAGTGAGCAGTTCTTC; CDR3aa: CASTLSGRASEQFF
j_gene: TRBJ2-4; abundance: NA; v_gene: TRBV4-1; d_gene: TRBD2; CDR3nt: TGCGCCAGCAGCCAAGCGGGGATGAGCGGGAGGGCCCCCAAAAACATTCAGTACTTC; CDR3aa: CASSQAGMSGRAPKNIQYF
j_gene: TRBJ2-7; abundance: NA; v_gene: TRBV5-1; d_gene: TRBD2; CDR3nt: TGCGCCAGCAGCGACTCGACTAGCGGTTACTACGAGCAGTACTTC; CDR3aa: CASSDSTSGYYEQYF
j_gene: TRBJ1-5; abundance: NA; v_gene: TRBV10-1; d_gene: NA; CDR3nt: TGCGCCAGCAGTGAGGGGGTTGGGCAGCCCCAGCATTTT; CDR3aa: CASSEGVGQPQHF
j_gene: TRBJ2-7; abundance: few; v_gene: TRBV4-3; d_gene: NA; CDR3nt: TGCGCCAGCAGCCATGCATCAGGGGGGTACGAGCAGTACTTC; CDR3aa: CASSHASGGYEQYF
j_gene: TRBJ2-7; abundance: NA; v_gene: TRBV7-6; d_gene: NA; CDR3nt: TGTGCCAGCAGCGTTTCGAGTAGGGGGGGAACCTACGAGCAGTACTTC; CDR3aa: CASSVSSRGGTYEQYF
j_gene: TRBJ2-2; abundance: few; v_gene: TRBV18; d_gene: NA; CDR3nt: TGTGCCAGCTCTCGGAAGGCAGGGGCCGGGGAGCTGTTTTTT; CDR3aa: CASSRKAGAGELFF
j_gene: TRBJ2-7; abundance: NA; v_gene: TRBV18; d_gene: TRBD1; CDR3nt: TGTGCCAGCTCCCCGGGACAGGGGAGCGGGAGCTACGAGCAGTACTTC; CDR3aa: CASSPGQGSGSYEQYF
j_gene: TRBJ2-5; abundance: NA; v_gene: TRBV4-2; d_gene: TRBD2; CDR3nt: TGTGCCAGCAGCCTAGCGGGCAAAGAGACCCAGTACTTC; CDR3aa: CASSLAGKETQYF
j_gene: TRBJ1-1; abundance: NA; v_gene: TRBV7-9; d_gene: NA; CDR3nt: TGTGCCAGCAGCTTAACAGAATTGAACACTGAAGCTTTCTTT; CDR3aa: CASSLTELNTEAFF